These T cell receptor beta chains were read from a single sample in a study of siplizumab effects on memory and regulatory T cells. The method was immunoSEQ multiplex PCR; TCRdb's version includes in-frame clones alone and lacks a portion of them. The sample includes tens of thousands of clones, approximately 87% of them seen just once. Sequenced sample: memory CD4+ T cells sorted from blood. The receptors come from a human donor in good health. CDR3s leave out the opening cysteine and the closing phenylalanine or tryptophan.

>TRBJ1-5|13|TRBV6-6
ASRPSGRSNQPQH
>TRBJ1-5|12|TRBV7-2
ASSSDGVNQPQH
>TRBJ1-2|12|TRBV7-3
ASSLKGANYGYT
>TRBJ2-1|15|TRBV18
ASSPGSATQGNNEQF
>TRBJ1-3|12|TRBV11-2
ASSVLGRRYTIY
>TRBJ1-2|12|TRBV27
ASSLEGGIYGYT
>TRBJ2-7|12|TRBV6-5
ASSYGVPPVEQY
>TRBJ1-5|12|TRBV7-8
ASSLEQAYQPQH
>TRBJ1-1|11|TRBV4-2
ASSNPPNTEAF
>TRBJ1-5|12|TRBV11-3
ASRRQDSNQPQH
>TRBJ2-3|13|TRBV2
ASSDTSGMGDTQY
>TRBJ1-1|11|TRBV15
ATSRDQGTEAF
>TRBJ2-3|13|TRBV5-1
ASSDQAGHTDTQY
>TRBJ1-2|10|TRBV29-1
SERTGDYGYT
>TRBJ1-5|11|TRBV5-6
ASSGRGNQPQH
>TRBJ2-6|13|TRBV7-8
ASSADTAGANVLT
>TRBJ2-3|12|TRBV9
ASSVQDSTDTQY
>TRBJ1-1|17|TRBV5-6
ASSLEGIRRGPGFAEAF
>TRBJ2-7|14|TRBV6-6
ASRLRTARTSYEQY
>TRBJ2-1|12|TRBV6-1
ASSGLTGGNEQF
>TRBJ2-7|13|TRBV5-1
ASSWASGRAEEQY
>TRBJ1-1|11|TRBV7-8
ASSLVRFTEAF
>TRBJ2-1|16|TRBV4-1
ASSQEGLAGGTYNEQF
>TRBJ2-1|10|TRBV10-3
AIRATSREQF
>TRBJ1-3|14|TRBV11-2
ASSLTDPSSGNTIY
>TRBJ1-2|11|TRBV25-1
ASRTSGQKNYT
>TRBJ1-2|13|TRBV14
ASSPVKGWNYGYT
>TRBJ1-1|12|TRBV5-4
ATYDPTGNTEAF
>TRBJ2-7|12|TRBV6-5
ASNPGQGVSEQY
>TRBJ2-3|10|TRBV11-2
ASSSSPDTQY
>TRBJ1-1|12|TRBV2
ASSPAGLQIGAF
>TRBJ2-7|12|TRBV7-9
ASSQRGRTDPQY
>TRBJ2-7|9|TRBV30
AWRREYEQY
>TRBJ2-6|13|TRBV19
ASRPGQPGANVLT
>TRBJ2-5|12|TRBV18
ASSPSGGLKTQY
>TRBJ1-4|11|TRBV5-1
ASSLAGGEKLF
>TRBJ2-3|10|TRBV10-3
ANRDNTDTQY
>TRBJ1-2|10|TRBV7-3
ASSLSNYGYT
>TRBJ1-2|14|TRBV5-6
ASSRTGQGVFYGYT
>TRBJ2-2|11|TRBV11-2
ASSLAGEGELF
>TRBJ1-5|13|TRBV21-1
ASSKETGSNQPQH
>TRBJ2-7|14|TRBV7-8
ASSPPLRFGSYEQY
>TRBJ2-5|12|TRBV6-1
ASSSLAGGETQY
>TRBJ2-6|16|TRBV5-1
ASSLTRLAVAGANVLT
>TRBJ1-4|14|TRBV5-4
ASSLKLLGGNEKLF
>TRBJ2-3|10|TRBV7-2
ASSSPGGTQY
>TRBJ1-1|11|TRBV7-2
ASSLWSEGEAF
>TRBJ1-5|14|TRBV7-2
ASSFSTGNGDQPQH
>TRBJ2-3|11|TRBV5-1
ASSLGTANTQY
>TRBJ1-2|10|TRBV2
ASTQGVYGYT
>TRBJ2-2|13|TRBV9
ASSVDGGNTGELF
>TRBJ2-5|12|TRBV6-5
ASSWGGLQETQY
>TRBJ2-7|12|TRBV7-3
ASSLKAGVGEQY
>TRBJ2-6|19|TRBV7-8
ASSRPRKSDKSGSGANVLT
>TRBJ1-3|15|TRBV7-2
ASSLAAGQRSGNTIY
>TRBJ1-2|12|TRBV5-1
ASSLAGQGGGYT
>TRBJ1-1|13|TRBV9
ASSSRRGGYTEAF
>TRBJ2-4|12|TRBV6-1
ASSEGLATNIQY
>TRBJ1-1|17|TRBV4-1
ASSQARGPERIMNTEAF